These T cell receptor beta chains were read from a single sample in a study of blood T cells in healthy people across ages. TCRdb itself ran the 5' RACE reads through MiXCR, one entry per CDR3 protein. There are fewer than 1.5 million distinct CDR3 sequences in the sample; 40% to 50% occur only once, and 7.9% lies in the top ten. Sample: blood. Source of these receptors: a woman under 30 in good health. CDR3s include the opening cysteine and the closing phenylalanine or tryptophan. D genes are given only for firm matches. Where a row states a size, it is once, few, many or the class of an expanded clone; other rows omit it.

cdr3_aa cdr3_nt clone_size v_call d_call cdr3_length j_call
CASSLGTGPSEAFF TGTGCCAGCAGCTTGGGCACGGGGCCTTCTGAAGCTTTCTTT - TRBV11-2 - 14 TRBJ1-1
CASSWSSPYNEQYF TGCGCCAGCAGCTGGAGTAGTCCCTACAATGAGCAGTACTTC - TRBV5-1 - 14 TRBJ2-5
CASSLLPPGADTQYF TGTGCCAGCAGCTTACTGCCCCCAGGGGCAGATACGCAGTATTTT - TRBV7-2 - 15 TRBJ2-3
CASRRLAGGSSYEQYF TGTGCCAGCAGACGACTAGCGGGGGGGAGCAGCTACGAGCAGTACTTC - TRBV27 TRBD2 16 TRBJ2-7
CASSFRLAGGPDTGELFF TGTGCCAGCAGTTTCAGGCTAGCGGGAGGGCCGGATACCGGGGAGCTGTTTTTT - TRBV27 TRBD2 18 TRBJ2-2
CASSFLGLAGEGYTYEQYF TGCGCCAGCAGCTTCCTTGGACTAGCGGGAGAGGGCTATACCTACGAGCAGTACTTC few TRBV5-1 TRBD2 19 TRBJ2-7
CASSCGGDTEAFF TGTGCCAGCAGTTGCGGGGGCGACACTGAAGCTTTCTTT - TRBV6-4 - 13 TRBJ1-1
CASRSADLNTGELFF TGTGCCAGCAGGTCAGCGGACCTGAACACCGGGGAGCTGTTTTTT - TRBV6-5 - 15 TRBJ2-2
CSARDPTSGTYNEQFF TGCAGTGCCAGGGATCCGACTAGCGGGACCTACAATGAGCAGTTCTTC - TRBV20-1 TRBD2 16 TRBJ2-1
CSASGTNTDQPQHF TGCAGTGCTAGCGGGACGAACACGGATCAGCCCCAGCATTTT few TRBV20-1 - 14 TRBJ1-5
CASSPVEGPSNNEQFF TGCGCCAGCAGCCCGGTGGAGGGGCCGAGTAACAATGAGCAGTTCTTC few TRBV4-1 - 16 TRBJ2-1